A selection of T cell receptor beta chains follows, all from one sample in a study of human T cells and chemical hapten exposure. TCRdb fed the RACE reads into MiXCR, producing one record per CDR3 protein. The top ten hold less than 6.5% of the sample, which has approximately 350,000 distinct CDR3 sequences, under 6.5% seen once. Sample: whole blood, taken in connection with sensitization to the hapten diphenylcyclopropenone (DPC). These receptors were obtained from a woman between 18 and 29 years old with alopecia areata. Some clones in this sample may be carry-over from other donors' samples. Each CDR3 is given with its conserved first and last residue. Not every row has a clone size; where given, it reads once, few, many or a size class.

many	TRBV7-2	CASRPGGVEEKLFF
many	TRBV7-2	CASSPRNGWGETQYF
many	TRBV7-2	CASSSDLGGYGYTF
few	TRBV5-1	CASSRLEFREGEQFF
many	TRBV7-8	CASSLGGLAGRSSYNEQFF
few	TRBV28	CASSLILGGQGDSPLHF
NA	TRBV5-6	CASSFRALGEDTQYF
few	TRBV6-6	CASSYTADGYTF
NA	TRBV4-3	CASSQGVGISTDTQYF
few	TRBV6-1	CASSEMWLNQPQHF
NA	TRBV27	CASSGTGVEWETGELFF
NA	TRBV12-3/TRBV12-4	CASRTAGWNGYTF
NA	TRBV18	CASSPLANTEAFF
many	TRBV10-3	CAISEGSTDTQYF
few	TRBV6-1	CASSPGQGNEQFF
NA	TRBV7-2	CASSLNQGRTEAFF